A selection of T cell receptor beta chains follows, all from one sample in a study of blood T cell repertoires in COVID-19. Method: immunoSEQ multiplex PCR; TCRdb's copy keeps in-frame clones and lacks some. The sample holds 350,000 to 450,000 clones, roughly 91% seen once. Sequences were obtained from PBMCs or T cells enriched from blood (not recorded which). These receptors came from a woman aged 25 to 39 who had recovered from COVID-19. Each CDR3 is given with its conserved first and last residue. D genes are given only for firm matches. Clone sizes are given selectively: once, few, many, or a class where the clone is expanded.

v_call	d_call	j_call	clone_size	cdr3_aa	cdr3_nt
TRBV6-5	.	TRBJ2-7	.	CASNSGAYEQYF	TGTGCCAGCAACTCCGGTGCCTACGAGCAGTACTTC
TRBV5-4	.	TRBJ2-2	.	CASSLETAGELFF	TGTGCCAGCAGCTTGGAGACAGCCGGGGAGCTGTTTTTT
TRBV9	TRBD2	TRBJ2-7	once	CASSVGLGWGYEQYF	TGTGCCAGCAGCGTCGGACTAGGATGGGGCTACGAGCAGTACTTC
TRBV10-2	TRBD2	TRBJ2-7	.	CASSPGTRIHEQYF	TGCGCCAGCAGCCCCGGGACTAGGATCCACGAGCAGTACTTC
TRBV6-4	TRBD1	TRBJ1-2	.	CASRGQGSDYGYTF	TGTGCCAGCAGAGGACAGGGGTCGGACTATGGCTACACCTTC
TRBV7-3	.	TRBJ1-3	.	CASSSGPGNTIYF	TGTGCCAGCAGCTCGGGTCCTGGAAACACCATATATTTT
TRBV6-2/TRBV6-3	TRBD2	TRBJ2-3	.	CASSMSSGRTDTQYF	TGTGCCAGCAGTATGAGTAGCGGGCGCACAGATACGCAGTATTTT
TRBV4-1	TRBD2	TRBJ2-7	.	CASSQGMGLAYEQYF	TGCGCCAGCAGCCAAGGAATGGGACTAGCTTACGAGCAGTACTTC
TRBV29-1	.	TRBJ2-1	.	CSVEAVYEQFF	TGCAGCGTTGAGGCGGTCTATGAGCAGTTCTTC
TRBV6-5	TRBD1	TRBJ1-3	.	CASSYGLPKQGNTIYF	TGTGCCAGCAGTTACGGTCTCCCTAAACAGGGGAACACCATATATTTT
TRBV2	.	TRBJ1-2	.	CATILGDFLNPVYWGYTF	TGTGCCACTATTCTCGGGGACTTCCTTAATCCCGTATATTGGGGCTACACCTTC
TRBV7-9	TRBD2	TRBJ2-7	.	CASSYGLAGGEEQYF	TGTGCCAGCAGCTACGGACTAGCGGGGGGAGAGGAGCAGTACTTC
TRBV28	TRBD2	TRBJ2-1	few	CASRPLGTSGHNEQFF	TGTGCCAGCAGACCCCTAGGGACTAGCGGGCACAATGAGCAGTTCTTC
TRBV6-5	TRBD1	TRBJ1-5	.	CASSSGQGNQPQHF	TGTGCCAGCAGCTCGGGACAGGGGAATCAGCCCCAGCATTTT
TRBV3-1/TRBV3-2	.	TRBJ2-1	.	CASSQDAGWINEQFF	TGTGCCAGCAGCCAAGATGCAGGGTGGATCAATGAGCAGTTCTTC
TRBV28	.	TRBJ1-1	.	CASSFAAGMTEAFF	TGTGCCAGCAGTTTCGCGGCAGGGATGACTGAAGCTTTCTTT
TRBV6-5	TRBD2	TRBJ2-2	.	CASTVAGVGTGELFF	TGTGCCAGCACCGTAGCGGGAGTCGGAACCGGGGAGCTGTTTTTT
TRBV28	TRBD1	TRBJ2-1	.	CASSSAGTEAKQFF	TGTGCCAGCAGTTCCGCCGGGACAGAGGCGAAGCAGTTCTTC
TRBV7-2	.	TRBJ1-1	once	CASSSSTGNTEAFF	TGTGCCAGCAGCTCTTCGACAGGGAACACTGAAGCTTTCTTT
TRBV12-3/TRBV12-4	TRBD1	TRBJ2-5	.	CASNTGGSKTQYF	TGTGCCAGCAATACAGGGGGCTCGAAGACCCAGTACTTC
TRBV5-6	.	TRBJ1-2	.	CASSLAAGFLFHGYTF	TGTGCCAGCAGCTTGGCGGCAGGTTTCTTGTTCCATGGCTACACCTTC
TRBV10-2	TRBD1	TRBJ1-3	.	CASSETRTGSPGNTIYF	TGCGCCAGCAGTGAGACCAGGACAGGGAGCCCTGGAAACACCATATATTTT